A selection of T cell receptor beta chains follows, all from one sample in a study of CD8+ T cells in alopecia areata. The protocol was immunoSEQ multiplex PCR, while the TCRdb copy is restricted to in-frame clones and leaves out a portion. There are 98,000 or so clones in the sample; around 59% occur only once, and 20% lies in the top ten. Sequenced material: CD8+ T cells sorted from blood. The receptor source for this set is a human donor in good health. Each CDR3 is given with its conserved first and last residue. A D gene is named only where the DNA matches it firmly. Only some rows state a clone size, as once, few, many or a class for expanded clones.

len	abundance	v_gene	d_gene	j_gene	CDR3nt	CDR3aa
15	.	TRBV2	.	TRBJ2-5	TGTGCCAGCAGTGAGGGCAGGGGCCGAGGGGAGACCCAGTACTTC	CASSEGRGRGETQYF
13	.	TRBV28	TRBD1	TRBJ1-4	TGTGCCACTGGGGGACAGAATAATGAAAAACTGTTTTTT	CATGGQNNEKLFF
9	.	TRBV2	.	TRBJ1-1	TGTGCCAGCTTAGCACAAGCTTTCTTT	CASLAQAFF
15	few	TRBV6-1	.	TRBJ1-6	TGTGCCAGCAGTGAAGCCTGGGGGCTTAATTCACCCCTCCACTTT	CASSEAWGLNSPLHF
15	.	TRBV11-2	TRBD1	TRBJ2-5	TGTGCCAGCAGCCAAGAGACAGGGGTCCAAGAGACCCAGTACTTC	CASSQETGVQETQYF
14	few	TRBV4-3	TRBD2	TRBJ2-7	TGCGCCAGCAGCCCACAAAGCGGGGGATTAGGGCAGTACTTC	CASSPQSGGLGQYF
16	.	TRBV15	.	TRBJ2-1	TGTGCCACCAGCAGAGATGGAAGCAGGGCCAGGGATGAGCAGTTCTTC	CATSRDGSRARDEQFF
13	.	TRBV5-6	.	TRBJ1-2	TGTGCCAGCAGCGGGGTGGGTCGCTATGGCTACACCTTC	CASSGVGRYGYTF
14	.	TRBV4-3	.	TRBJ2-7	TGCGCCAGCAGCCAAGACAGAACCGGCTACGAGCAGTACTTC	CASSQDRTGYEQYF
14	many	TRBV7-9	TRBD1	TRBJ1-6	TGTGCCAGCGGGCCGGGACAGAGTAATTCACCCCTCCACTTT	CASGPGQSNSPLHF
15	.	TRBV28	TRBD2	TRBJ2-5	TGTGCCAGCACCACCGGGGCGGGAGGGGTAGAGACCCAGTACTTC	CASTTGAGGVETQYF
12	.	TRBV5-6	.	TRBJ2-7	TGTGCCAGCAGTCGGGGGACCCTCGAGCAGTACTTC	CASSRGTLEQYF
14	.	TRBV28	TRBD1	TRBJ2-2	TGTGCCAGCGGGCCGGGGACAGACACCGGGGAGCTGTTTTTT	CASGPGTDTGELFF
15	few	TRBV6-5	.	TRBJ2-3	TGTGCCAGCAGTACGGGGGCGGGGAGCACAGATACGCAGTATTTT	CASSTGAGSTDTQYF
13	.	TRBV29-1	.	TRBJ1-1	TGCAGCGTACTCGACAGTACTGGCACTGAAGCTTTCTTT	CSVLDSTGTEAFF
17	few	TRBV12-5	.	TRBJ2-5	TGTGCTAGTGGTTTCGATCAGGGATCCAAGGCACAAGAGACCCAGTACTTC	CASGFDQGSKAQETQYF
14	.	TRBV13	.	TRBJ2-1	TGTGCCAGCAGCTTCGGTAGCCTGTCAGTTGAGCAGTTCTTC	CASSFGSLSVEQFF
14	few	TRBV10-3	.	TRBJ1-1	TGTGCCATCGCCCCCGGTGGGAGCACCCCTGTTGCTTTCTTT	CAIAPGGSTPVAFF
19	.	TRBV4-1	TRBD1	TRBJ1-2	TGCGCCAGCAGCCAATCCTGGGACAGGGGCGCTAGGACTAACTATGGCTACACCTTC	CASSQSWDRGARTNYGYTF
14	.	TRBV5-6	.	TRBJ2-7	TGTGCCAGCAGCTTCGGGCAGGGCACCCACGAGCAGTACTTC	CASSFGQGTHEQYF
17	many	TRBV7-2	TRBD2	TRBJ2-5	TGTGCCAGCAGCTTGGAGGGACTAGCGGGGCCCCAAGAGACCCAGTACTTC	CASSLEGLAGPQETQYF
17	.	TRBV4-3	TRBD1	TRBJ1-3	TGCGCCAGCAGCCAAGATTCAGGGGGATACTCTGGAAACACCATATATTTT	CASSQDSGGYSGNTIYF
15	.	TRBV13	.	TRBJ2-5	TGTGCCAGCAGCTTCAGGCCTAGGACAATGGAGACCCAGTACTTC	CASSFRPRTMETQYF
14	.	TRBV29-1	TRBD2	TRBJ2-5	TGCAGCGTTGAAGACCCAGGACTAGCGGGGACCCAGTACTTC	CSVEDPGLAGTQYF
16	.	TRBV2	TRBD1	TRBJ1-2	TGTGCCAGCTTAACAGGGGGGCAGGGTCCTTACTATGGCTACACCTTC	CASLTGGQGPYYGYTF
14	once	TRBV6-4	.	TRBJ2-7	TGTGCCAGCAGCACTACTAGAAACCCCTACGAGCAGTACTTC	CASSTTRNPYEQYF
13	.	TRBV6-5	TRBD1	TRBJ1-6	TGTGCCAGCAGTGGACAGGGTAATTCACCCCTCCACTTT	CASSGQGNSPLHF
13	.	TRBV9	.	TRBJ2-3	TGTGCCAGCAGCGCGGATTTCACAGATACGCAGTATTTT	CASSADFTDTQYF
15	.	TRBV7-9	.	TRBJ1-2	TGTGCCAGCAGCTGGCAGACCCGGCTGAACTATGGCTACACCTTC	CASSWQTRLNYGYTF
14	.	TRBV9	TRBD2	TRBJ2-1	TGTGCCAGCAGCGTAACGGGGGGGAACAATGAGCAGTTCTTC	CASSVTGGNNEQFF
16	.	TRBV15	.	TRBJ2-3	TGTGCCACCAGCAGAGGAGGGGTCCCTAGCACAGATACGCAGTATTTT	CATSRGGVPSTDTQYF
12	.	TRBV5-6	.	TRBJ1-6	TGTGCCAGCAGCTTGCAGAATTCACCCCTCCACTTT	CASSLQNSPLHF
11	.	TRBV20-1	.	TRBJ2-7	TGCAGTGCCAGGGGAGGCTACGAGCAGTACTTC	CSARGGYEQYF
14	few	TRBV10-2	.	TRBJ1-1	TGCGCCAGCAGTGAGGCAGCAGGGGTAACTGAAGCTTTCTTT	CASSEAAGVTEAFF
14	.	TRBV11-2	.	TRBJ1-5	TGTGCCAGCAGCCCGGATATGTACTATCAGCCCCAGCATTTT	CASSPDMYYQPQHF
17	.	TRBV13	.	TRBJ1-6	TGTGCCAGCAGACCAACTGACGGGGGCTCGAGGAATTCACCCCTCCACTTT	CASRPTDGGSRNSPLHF
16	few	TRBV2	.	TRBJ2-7	TGTGCCAGCAGTGAATGGTCAGGGACAGCGGGGTACGAGCAGTACTTC	CASSEWSGTAGYEQYF
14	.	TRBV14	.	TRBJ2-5	TGTGCCAGCAGCCCAGGTAACCTTCAAGAGACCCAGTACTTC	CASSPGNLQETQYF
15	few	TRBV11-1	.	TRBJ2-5	TGTGCCAGCAGCCCCCGCGGTCCCCGCCGAGAGACCCAGTACTTC	CASSPRGPRRETQYF